Listed below are T cell receptor beta chains from one sample, sequenced in a study of TIL therapy for anti-PD-1-resistant metastatic lung cancer. Only in-frame clones appear in the TCRdb table, and some are missing; sequencing was by immunoSEQ multiplex PCR. In the table there are just under 60,000 clones, 55% to 70% of which are singletons. Sequencing was performed on blood, taken at baseline. All receptors come from a person aged 25-85 years with non-small cell lung cancer. Both conserved end residues are part of each CDR3. A D gene is named only where the DNA matches it firmly. Clone sizes are given selectively: once, few, many, or a class where the clone is expanded.

J: TRBJ2-1; V: TRBV10-2; length: 13; D: .; size: .; CDR3: CATQVDGYNEQFF; DNA: TGCGCCACCCAGGTGGACGGCTACAATGAGCAGTTCTTC
J: TRBJ2-7; V: TRBV5-1; length: 16; D: .; size: .; CDR3: CASSGGNTGFTYEQYF; DNA: TGCGCCAGCAGCGGGGGTAATACAGGGTTTACTTACGAGCAGTACTTC
J: TRBJ2-5; V: TRBV2; length: 14; D: .; size: few; CDR3: CASSEITSQETQYF; DNA: TGTGCCAGCAGTGAGATTACTAGTCAAGAGACCCAGTACTTC
J: TRBJ2-2; V: TRBV7-2; length: 13; D: .; size: few; CDR3: CASSFQVPGELFF; DNA: TGTGCCAGCAGCTTTCAAGTACCCGGGGAGCTGTTTTTT
J: TRBJ1-5; V: TRBV28; length: 16; D: TRBD1; size: .; CDR3: CASSPWDRGANQPQHF; DNA: TGTGCCAGCAGTCCGTGGGACAGGGGGGCTAATCAGCCCCAGCATTTT
J: TRBJ1-1; V: TRBV19; length: 15; D: .; size: .; CDR3: CASSIPGLMNTEAFF; DNA: TGTGCCAGTAGTATCCCGGGACTGATGAACACTGAAGCTTTCTTT
J: TRBJ2-4; V: TRBV11-3; length: 13; D: .; size: .; CDR3: CASSLVKDRIQYF; DNA: TGTGCCAGCAGCTTAGTCAAGGACCGCATTCAGTACTTC
J: TRBJ2-4; V: TRBV29-1; length: 14; D: .; size: few; CDR3: CSVGIGGTGDIQYF; DNA: TGCAGCGTGGGTATAGGGGGTACAGGTGACATTCAGTACTTC
J: TRBJ1-5; V: TRBV28; length: 14; D: .; size: .; CDR3: CASIVGMGNQPQHF; DNA: TGTGCCAGCATAGTTGGGATGGGCAATCAGCCCCAGCATTTT
J: TRBJ2-3; V: TRBV7-9; length: 15; D: TRBD2; size: .; CDR3: CASSLAGGSTDTQYF; DNA: TGTGCCAGCAGCTTAGCGGGAGGGAGCACAGATACGCAGTATTTT
J: TRBJ2-1; V: TRBV15; length: 14; D: .; size: .; CDR3: CATSREASVHEQFF; DNA: TGTGCCACCAGCAGAGAGGCGTCAGTGCATGAGCAGTTCTTC
J: TRBJ2-5; V: TRBV29-1; length: 13; D: .; size: few; CDR3: CSVEVQFQETQYF; DNA: TGCAGCGTTGAAGTTCAGTTCCAAGAGACCCAGTACTTC
J: TRBJ2-5; V: TRBV5-4; length: 14; D: .; size: .; CDR3: CASSLQGAQETQYF; DNA: TGTGCCAGCAGCTTGCAAGGCGCGCAAGAGACCCAGTACTTC
J: TRBJ1-2; V: TRBV7-6; length: 13; D: .; size: few; CDR3: CASSSTGYSGYTF; DNA: TGTGCCAGCAGCTCTACAGGGTATAGCGGCTACACCTTC
J: TRBJ1-3; V: TRBV5-1; length: 16; D: TRBD1; size: .; CDR3: CASSRKTGTAGNTIYF; DNA: TGCGCCAGCAGCCGAAAAACCGGGACAGCCGGAAACACCATATATTTT
J: TRBJ1-2; V: TRBV5-1; length: 13; D: .; size: few; CDR3: CASSPDPNEGYTF; DNA: TGCGCCAGCAGCCCGGATCCCAATGAAGGCTACACCTTC
J: TRBJ2-1; V: TRBV15; length: 15; D: TRBD2; size: .; CDR3: CATSRWTSGGNEQFF; DNA: TGTGCCACCAGCAGGTGGACTAGCGGGGGCAATGAGCAGTTCTTC
J: TRBJ1-4; V: TRBV6-6; length: 15; D: .; size: once; CDR3: CASTPEWATNEKLFF; DNA: TGTGCCAGCACCCCGGAATGGGCAACTAATGAAAAACTGTTTTTT
J: TRBJ2-3; V: TRBV29-1; length: 17; D: TRBD1; size: .; CDR3: CSVQGGTGVHGTDTQYF; DNA: TGCAGCGTCCAGGGCGGGACAGGGGTCCACGGCACAGATACGCAGTATTTT
J: TRBJ2-1; V: TRBV5-1; length: 15; D: .; size: .; CDR3: CASSAGTPQGNEQFF; DNA: TGCGCCAGCAGCGCCGGGACTCCTCAGGGTAATGAGCAGTTCTTC
J: TRBJ1-4; V: TRBV30; length: 15; D: TRBD1; size: .; CDR3: CAWRLTGGLGEKLFF; DNA: TGTGCCTGGAGATTAACAGGGGGTCTGGGTGAAAAACTGTTTTTT
J: TRBJ2-7; V: TRBV18; length: 13; D: TRBD1; size: .; CDR3: CASSPGQDYEQYF; DNA: TGTGCCAGCTCACCTGGACAGGACTACGAGCAGTACTTC
J: TRBJ2-1; V: TRBV27; length: 15; D: TRBD2; size: .; CDR3: CASSSTSGRVDEQFF; DNA: TGTGCCAGCAGTTCAACTAGCGGGAGAGTCGATGAGCAGTTCTTC
J: TRBJ2-2; V: TRBV28; length: 14; D: .; size: .; CDR3: CASEGPRVPGELFF; DNA: TGTGCCAGCGAGGGCCCCCGCGTACCCGGGGAGCTGTTTTTT
J: TRBJ2-7; V: TRBV5-4; length: 14; D: .; size: few; CDR3: CASSLGQSSYEQYF; DNA: TGTGCCAGCAGCTTGGGTCAGAGCTCCTACGAGCAGTACTTC
J: TRBJ2-3; V: TRBV11-3; length: 19; D: TRBD2; size: .; CDR3: CASSRSGLAGGLSTDTQYF; DNA: TGTGCCAGCAGCCGATCGGGTCTAGCGGGAGGGTTGAGCACAGATACGCAGTATTTT
J: TRBJ1-1; V: TRBV4-1; length: 14; D: .; size: few; CDR3: CASSQPVANTEAFF; DNA: TGCGCCAGCAGCCAACCAGTCGCAAACACTGAAGCTTTCTTT
J: TRBJ1-2; V: TRBV4-1; length: 12; D: .; size: few; CDR3: CASSQEGYGYTF; DNA: TGCGCCAGCAGCCAAGAAGGGTATGGCTACACCTTC
J: TRBJ2-3; V: TRBV10-3; length: 13; D: .; size: .; CDR3: CAISGTTTDTQYF; DNA: TGTGCCATCTCTGGAACAACCACAGATACGCAGTATTTT
J: TRBJ1-3; V: TRBV7-9; length: 19; D: TRBD1; size: .; CDR3: CASSLANWDSSSSGNTIYF; DNA: TGTGCCAGCAGCTTAGCCAACTGGGACAGCTCATCCTCTGGAAACACCATATATTTT
J: TRBJ1-4; V: TRBV11-2; length: 14; D: .; size: .; CDR3: CASSFGTGTEKLFF; DNA: TGTGCCAGCAGCTTCGGGACGGGAACTGAAAAACTGTTTTTT
J: TRBJ2-2; V: TRBV9; length: 17; D: TRBD2; size: once; CDR3: CASSVGGTSRAGGELFF; DNA: TGTGCCAGCAGCGTAGGCGGGACTAGCCGCGCGGGCGGGGAGCTGTTTTTT
J: TRBJ1-2; V: TRBV27; length: 15; D: .; size: few; CDR3: CASSSIDRLFPGYTF; DNA: TGTGCCAGCAGTTCCATAGACAGGCTGTTTCCTGGCTACACCTTC
J: TRBJ1-4; V: TRBV7-2; length: 15; D: .; size: .; CDR3: CASSLLPSSNEKLFF; DNA: TGTGCCAGCAGCTTACTCCCCAGCAGTAATGAAAAACTGTTTTTT
J: TRBJ2-1; V: TRBV6-1; length: 12; D: .; size: .; CDR3: CASTGSYNEQFF; DNA: TGTGCCAGCACTGGAAGCTACAATGAGCAGTTCTTC
J: TRBJ2-1; V: TRBV15; length: 15; D: .; size: .; CDR3: CATSLERASYNEQFF; DNA: TGTGCCACCAGCCTGGAGAGGGCCTCCTACAATGAGCAGTTCTTC
J: TRBJ2-3; V: TRBV11-1; length: 17; D: TRBD1; size: once; CDR3: CASSRTGITQNTDTQYF; DNA: TGTGCCAGCAGCCGGACAGGGATTACTCAAAACACAGATACGCAGTATTTT
J: TRBJ2-5; V: TRBV29-1; length: 13; D: .; size: .; CDR3: CSATAELQGTQYF; DNA: TGCAGCGCCACTGCAGAGCTTCAGGGGACCCAGTACTTC
J: TRBJ1-2; V: TRBV11-2; length: 13; D: TRBD1; size: .; CDR3: CASGPGQGYGYTF; DNA: TGTGCCAGCGGACCGGGACAGGGCTATGGCTACACCTTC
J: TRBJ2-3; V: TRBV7-3; length: 14; D: .; size: once; CDR3: CASSLSRNTDTQYF; DNA: TGTGCCAGCAGCCTATCTCGGAACACAGATACGCAGTATTTT
J: TRBJ2-2; V: TRBV9; length: 11; D: .; size: .; CDR3: CASSDGRELFF; DNA: TGTGCCAGCAGCGACGGGAGGGAGCTGTTTTTT
J: TRBJ2-1; V: TRBV9; length: 17; D: .; size: .; CDR3: CASSVGGGASSYNEQFF; DNA: TGTGCCAGCAGCGTAGGAGGCGGCGCCTCCTCCTACAATGAGCAGTTCTTC
J: TRBJ2-5; V: TRBV5-1; length: 14; D: .; size: .; CDR3: CASSWNRDIETQYF; DNA: TGCGCCAGCAGCTGGAACAGGGATATAGAGACCCAGTACTTC
J: TRBJ1-2; V: TRBV19; length: 16; D: TRBD1; size: .; CDR3: CASSIRGAGGAYGYTF; DNA: TGTGCCAGTAGTATCAGAGGGGCAGGGGGCGCCTATGGCTACACCTTC
J: TRBJ2-1; V: TRBV6-6; length: 15; D: TRBD1; size: .; CDR3: CASSSRQGTYNEQFF; DNA: TGTGCCAGCAGTTCCAGACAGGGTACCTACAATGAGCAGTTCTTC
J: TRBJ2-1; V: TRBV5-1; length: 13; D: .; size: .; CDR3: CASSLSPPAEQFF; DNA: TGCGCCAGCAGCTTGTCCCCGCCCGCTGAGCAGTTCTTC
J: TRBJ1-4; V: TRBV5-1; length: 14; D: .; size: once; CDR3: CASSPGEANEKLFF; DNA: TGCGCCAGCAGCCCAGGGGAGGCTAATGAAAAACTGTTTTTT
J: TRBJ2-3; V: TRBV6-1; length: 14; D: .; size: .; CDR3: CASSEVLGTDTQYF; DNA: TGTGCCAGCAGTGAAGTACTTGGCACAGATACGCAGTATTTT
J: TRBJ2-3; V: TRBV7-8; length: 16; D: TRBD2; size: once; CDR3: CASSPYGLAGEDTQYF; DNA: TGTGCCAGCAGCCCTTATGGACTAGCGGGAGAAGATACGCAGTATTTT
J: TRBJ2-4; V: TRBV5-4; length: 14; D: .; size: .; CDR3: CASSLDRGTNIQYF; DNA: TGTGCCAGCAGCTTGGATAGGGGGACAAACATTCAGTACTTC
J: TRBJ2-1; V: TRBV5-5; length: 13; D: TRBD2; size: .; CDR3: CASSLDYGTTVFF; DNA: TGTGCCAGCAGCTTGGATTATGGGACTACTGTGTTCTTC
J: TRBJ1-6; V: TRBV7-9; length: 15; D: TRBD1; size: few; CDR3: CASSLRDSYNSPLHF; DNA: TGTGCCAGCAGCTTACGGGACAGCTATAATTCACCCCTCCACTTT
J: TRBJ1-1; V: TRBV5-6; length: 14; D: .; size: .; CDR3: CASSLVGMSTEAFF; DNA: TGTGCCAGCAGCTTGGTGGGGATGAGCACTGAAGCTTTCTTT
J: TRBJ1-2; V: TRBV6-5; length: 16; D: TRBD1; size: few; CDR3: CASSSTLFSTGLGYTF; DNA: TGTGCCAGCAGTTCCACCCTTTTTTCGACAGGGCTCGGCTACACCTTC
J: TRBJ2-3; V: TRBV9; length: 15; D: .; size: .; CDR3: CASSVVPGEPDTQYF; DNA: TGTGCCAGCAGCGTAGTACCCGGAGAGCCAGATACGCAGTATTTT
J: TRBJ1-6; V: TRBV7-2; length: 15; D: .; size: .; CDR3: CASSLVQAANSPLHF; DNA: TGTGCCAGCAGCTTAGTTCAGGCTGCGAATTCACCCCTCCACTTT
J: TRBJ2-2; V: TRBV6-1; length: 16; D: .; size: .; CDR3: CASSEAWNLGPGELFF; DNA: TGTGCCAGCAGTGAAGCGTGGAACTTAGGGCCCGGGGAGCTGTTTTTT
J: TRBJ2-5; V: TRBV7-7; length: 14; D: TRBD1; size: .; CDR3: CASSLGPGGETQYF; DNA: TGTGCTAGCAGCTTAGGTCCAGGGGGAGAGACCCAGTACTTC
J: TRBJ2-1; V: TRBV5-8; length: 15; D: .; size: .; CDR3: CASSPGTVNYNEQFF; DNA: TGTGCCAGCAGCCCCGGGACCGTAAACTACAATGAGCAGTTCTTC
J: TRBJ2-3; V: TRBV7-2; length: 17; D: .; size: .; CDR3: CASSLAFQVGGTDTQYF; DNA: TGTGCCAGCAGCTTAGCGTTTCAAGTAGGCGGCACAGATACGCAGTATTTT